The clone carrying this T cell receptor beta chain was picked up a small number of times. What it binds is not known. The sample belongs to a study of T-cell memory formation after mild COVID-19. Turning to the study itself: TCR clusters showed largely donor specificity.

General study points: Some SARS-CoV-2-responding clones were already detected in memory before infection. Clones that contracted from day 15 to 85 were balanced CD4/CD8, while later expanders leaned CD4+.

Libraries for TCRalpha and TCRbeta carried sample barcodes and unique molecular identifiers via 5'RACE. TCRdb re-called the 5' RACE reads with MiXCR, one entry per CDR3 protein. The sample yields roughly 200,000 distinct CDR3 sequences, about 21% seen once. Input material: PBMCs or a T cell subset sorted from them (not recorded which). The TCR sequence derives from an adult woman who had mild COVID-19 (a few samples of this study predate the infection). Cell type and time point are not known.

This CDR3 is CASSPESLAPSTDTQYF. The CDR3 DNA reads TGTGCCAGCAGCCCCGAGTCCCTAGCGCCTAGCACAGATACGCAGTATTTT. The chain uses TRBV7-8 and TRBJ2-3; a possible D gene is TRBD2 (6 bases). The CDR3 extends over 17 amino acids. Looked up from germline, CDR1 is SGHVS and CDR2 is FQNEAQ. V gave up 5 bases and J gave up 0 bases, with 18 bases separating them.